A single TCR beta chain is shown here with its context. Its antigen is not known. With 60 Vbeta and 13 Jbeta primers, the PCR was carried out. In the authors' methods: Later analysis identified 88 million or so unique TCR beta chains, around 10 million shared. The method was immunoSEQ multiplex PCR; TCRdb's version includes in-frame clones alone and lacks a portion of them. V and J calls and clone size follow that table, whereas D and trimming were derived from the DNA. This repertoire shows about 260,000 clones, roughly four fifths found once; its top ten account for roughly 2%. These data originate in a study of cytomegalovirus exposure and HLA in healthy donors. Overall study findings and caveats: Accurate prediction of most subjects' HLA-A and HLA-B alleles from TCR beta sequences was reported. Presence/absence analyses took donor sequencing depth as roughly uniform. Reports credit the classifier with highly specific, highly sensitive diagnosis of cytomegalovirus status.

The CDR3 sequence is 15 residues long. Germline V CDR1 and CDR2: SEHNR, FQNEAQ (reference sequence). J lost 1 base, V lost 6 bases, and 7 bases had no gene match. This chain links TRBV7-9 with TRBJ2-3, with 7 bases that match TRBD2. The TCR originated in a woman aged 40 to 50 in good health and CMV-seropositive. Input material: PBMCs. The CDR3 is CASSPTLAGTDTQYF. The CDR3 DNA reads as TGTGCCAGCAGTCCCACTCTAGCGGGCACAGATACGCAGTATTTT.